These 22 T cell receptor beta chains came from one sample sequenced in a study of cytomegalovirus exposure and HLA in healthy donors. With 60 Vbeta and 13 Jbeta primers, the PCR was carried out. Sequenced by immunoSEQ multiplex PCR; TCRdb stores in-frame clones only, minus some. Of about 170,000 clones in the sample, under 85% were seen once. Specimen: PBMCs. The receptors come from a female donor in good health and CMV-seronegative.

This chain connects TRBV7-7 to TRBJ2-1; 8 bases agree with TRBD2. This CDR3 spans 12 amino acids. CDR1 SSHAT and CDR2 FNYEAQ come from the germline V gene (reference sequence). J gave up 9 bases and V 2 bases, and 0 bases lay outside the gene matches. The CDR3 here is CASSLRGGEQFF. DNA for the CDR3: TGTGCCAGCAGCTTACGGGGGGGTGAGCAGTTCTTC.

This clone was counted a few times. This chain joins TRBV28 and TRBJ2-5; 14 nucleotides align to TRBD2. The V and J ends lost 6 bases and 5 bases, in that order; junction bases with no gene match: 5. Germline assignment: CDR1 MDHEN and CDR2 SYDVKM. This CDR3 has 15 amino acids. The chain's CDR3 is CASRVWTSGGETQYF. CDR3 DNA: TGTGCCAGCAGGGTATGGACTAGCGGGGGGGAGACCCAGTACTTC.

This chain connects TRBV5-1 to TRBJ1-4, with D possibly matching TRBD1 (6 bases). This CDR3 has 14 residues. V was cut by 1 base and J by 4 bases, with 8 bases left in between. Germline V gene lookup returns CDR1 SGHRS and CDR2 YFSETQ. In DNA, the CDR3 is TGCGCCAGCAGCTTGACAGGGCTTAATGAAAAACTGTTTTTT. Translating it yields CASSLTGLNEKLFF.

This chain links TRBV4-1 with TRBJ2-1, with D uncertain. The CDR3 consists of 12 residues. Trimming took off 0 bases at V and 10 bases at J, with 7 bases between the two ends. Germline V gene lookup returns CDR1 MGHRA and CDR2 YSYEKL. DNA for the CDR3: TGCGCCAGCAGCCAAGACCTGCGGGAGCAGTTCTTC. This gives the protein CASSQDLREQFF.

The chain combines TRBV2 with TRBJ2-2; 10 nucleotides line up with TRBD2. J gave up 4 bases and V 4 bases, and 6 bases lay outside the gene matches. The CDR3 is made up of 16 amino acids. Germline V gene sequence: CDR1 SNHLY, CDR2 FYNNEI. The CDR3: CASSVSVAGGTGELFF. CDR3 coding DNA: TGTGCCAGCAGTGTTAGTGTAGCGGGAGGCACCGGGGAGCTGTTTTTT.

Only one count was recorded for this clone. The gene calls are TRBV19 and TRBJ1-5; 10 nucleotides agree with TRBD1. The V gene's germline CDR1 is LNHDA and CDR2 SQIVND (reference sequence). The J segment lost 7 bases and the V segment lost 1 base, leaving 4 bases of the junction unmatched. The CDR3 has 15 residues. The CDR3: CASSIVDRGHQPQHF. The CDR3 DNA reads as TGTGCCAGTAGTATAGTTGACAGGGGGCACCAGCCCCAGCATTTT.

Only a few counts were recorded for this clone. V usage is TRBV11-2 and J usage is TRBJ2-7, with D possibly matching TRBD2 (5 bases). CDR1 and CDR2 from the germline V gene are SGHAT and FQNNGV. The V gene lost 9 bases and the J gene lost 4 bases, with 13 bases spanning the gap. The CDR3 runs 12 residues. Here the CDR3 DNA reads TGTGCCAGTCTCCAGCCGGGGTACGAGCAGTACTTC. As protein: CASLQPGYEQYF.

The J gene is TRBJ2-2, the V gene TRBV2; tentative D call: TRBD1 (6 bases). The V and J ends lost 4 bases and 3 bases respectively, with 9 bases between them. This CDR3 has 14 residues. Germline-derived CDR1 and CDR2 are SNHLY and FYNNEI. The CDR3 sequence: CASSVRTDTGELFF. The CDR3 DNA reads TGTGCCAGCAGTGTCCGGACAGACACCGGGGAGCTGTTTTTT.

The rearrangement joins TRBV4-3 to TRBJ2-3, with D perhaps matching TRBD1 (6 bases). V was trimmed by 2 bases and J by 2 bases, leaving 14 bases between them. Germline V gives CDR1 LGHNA, CDR2 YSLEER. The CDR3 is 16 residues long. CDR3: CASSQLIQGNTDTQYF. CDR3 DNA sequence: TGCGCCAGCAGCCAACTTATTCAGGGGAACACAGATACGCAGTATTTT.

The V call is TRBV5-1, the J call TRBJ2-7, with 8 bases aligning to TRBD1. Germline V CDR1 and CDR2: SGHRS, YFSETQ. The J segment lost 5 bases and the V segment lost 0 bases, leaving 7 bases of the junction unmatched. The CDR3 has 15 amino acids. In DNA form, the CDR3 reads TGCGCCAGCAGCTTGGCGGGGGCAGGGGGCGACGAGCAGTACTTC. The encoded protein is CASSLAGAGGDEQYF.

The chain combines TRBV28 with TRBJ1-5; a possible D gene is TRBD1 (5 bases). V was trimmed by 4 bases and J by 6 bases, leaving 16 bases between them. The CDR3 covers 15 residues. The germline V gene encodes CDR1 MDHEN and CDR2 SYDVKM. For the CDR3, the DNA is TGTGCCAGCAGTTCCCCCGGGGGTTCGCGTCAGCCCCAGCATTTT. Translated: CASSSPGGSRQPQHF.

The chain links TRBV7-3 to TRBJ2-1; 8 positions match TRBD1. The germline V gene encodes CDR1 SGHTA and CDR2 FQGTGA. This CDR3 comprises 15 residues. V shed 1 base and J 5 bases; nucleotides not matched to a gene: 4. CDR3 DNA sequence: TGTGCCAGCAGCTTAAAGGCGGACAGGGACAATGAGCAGTTCTTC. Translation: CASSLKADRDNEQFF.

The V and J genes are TRBV4-1 and TRBJ1-1, with a weak D call TRBD1 (6 bases). The CDR3 loop spans 15 amino acids. Germline values: CDR1 MGHRA, CDR2 YSYEKL. The V end lost 1 base, the J end lost 1 base, and 10 bases lay between the germline ends. CDR3 DNA sequence: TGCGCCAGCAGCCAAGGCCCAGGGGAGAACACTGAAGCTTTCTTT. As protein: CASSQGPGENTEAFF.

The V and J genes are TRBV7-9 and TRBJ2-2; D not resolved. V dropped 1 base and J dropped 4 bases, with 10 bases sitting between them. The CDR3 length is 15 residues. Germline CDR1 and CDR2: SEHNR and FQNEAQ (reference sequence). Written as DNA, the CDR3 is TGTGCCAGCAGCTTAGGGAGTTCGGGCACCGGGGAGCTGTTTTTT. It translates to CASSLGSSGTGELFF. The whole variable domain, remainder taken from reference TRBV7-9 and TRBJ2-2, is DTGVSQNPRHKITKRGQNVTFRCDPISEHNRLYWYRQTLGQGPEFLTYFQNEAQLEKSRLLSDRFSAERPKGSFSTLEIQRTEQGDSAMYLCASSLGSSGTGELFFGEGSRLTVL.

CDR3 sequence (DNA): TGTGCCAGCAGTTTCGGGGTAGCGGGTGCCTACGAGCAGTACTTC. As protein: CASSFGVAGAYEQYF. This chain connects TRBV27 to TRBJ2-7; 7 bases align to TRBD2. J lost 2 bases, V lost 3 bases, and 7 bases had no gene match. This CDR3 contains 15 residues. Germline V lookup: CDR1 MNHEY, CDR2 SMNVEV (reference sequence).

The chain is built from TRBV5-1 and TRBJ2-5; possibly TRBD2 for D (7 bases). TRBJ2-7 matches the DNA end more closely, so the J call is doubtful. CDR1 SGHRS and CDR2 YFSETQ come from the germline V gene. This CDR3 has 14 residues. This chain's CDR3 is CASSLFRGAHEQYF. The CDR3 DNA reads as TGCGCCAGCAGCTTGTTTCGGGGGGCCCACGAGCAGTACTTC.

This clone was observed a handful of times. The chain carries TRBV25-1 and TRBJ1-5; 9 nucleotides align to TRBD1. Germline V gene lookup returns CDR1 MGHDK and CDR2 SYGVNS. The CDR3 runs to 16 residues. Trimming cost V 3 bases and J 3 bases; bases outside gene matches: 6. Here the CDR3 DNA reads TGTGCCAGCAGTGATTGGACAGGGGACAACAATCAGCCCCAGCATTTT. The encoded protein is CASSDWTGDNNQPQHF.

Comment on this clone: At one boundary the junction diverges from the germline segment, which might be a read error. The V gene is TRBV19, the J gene TRBJ2-4, with TRBD2 matching over 14 bases. Germline-derived CDR1 and CDR2 are LNHDA and SQIVND (reference sequence). There are 14 residues in the CDR3. The CDR3 nucleotides are TGTGCCAGTAGACCCGGCGGACTAGCGGGAGGCCTGGACTTC. It specifies CASRPGGLAGGLDF. The whole variable domain, filled in from reference TRBV19 and TRBJ2-4, reads DGGITQSPKYLFRKEGQNVTLSCEQNLNHDAMYWYRQDPGQGLRLIYYSQIVNDFQKGDIAEGYSVSREKKESFPLTVTSAQKNPTAFYLCASRPGGLAGGLDFGAGTRLSVL.

J is TRBJ2-1 and V is TRBV9; 8 positions agree with TRBD2. CDR1 is SGDLS, CDR2 YYNGEE, per germline. The CDR3 spans 14 residues. With 4 bases clipped from V and 8 bases from J, the junction kept 8 bases outside the gene matches. The CDR3 DNA reads TGTGCCAGCAGCCCGGGACTAGTTGGATATGAGCAGTTCTTC. It encodes CASSPGLVGYEQFF.

The chain is built from TRBV10-3 and TRBJ1-5, with D hard to call. In germline, CDR1 is ENHRY, CDR2 SYGVKD. V shed 6 bases and J shed 0 bases, with 12 bases lying between them. The CDR3 consists of 15 residues. The CDR3 spells CAISRSGDSNQPQHF. CDR3 sequence (DNA): TGTGCCATCAGCCGGAGCGGGGATAGCAATCAGCCCCAGCATTTT.

The chain employs TRBV6-4 and TRBJ2-3, with TRBD2 matching 7 bases. The germline V gene encodes CDR1 MRHNA and CDR2 SNTAGT. V lost 7 bases to trimming and J lost 0 bases; unmatched junction nucleotides: 4. This CDR3 region has 14 residues. CDR3 bases: TGTGCCAGCAAACTAGCGTCTAGCACAGATACGCAGTATTTT. Its translation is CASKLASSTDTQYF.

The gene calls are TRBV13 and TRBJ1-2, with 10 bases aligning to TRBD1. V was pared by 4 bases and J by 8 bases, with 7 bases of the junction left unmatched. Per germline, CDR1 PRHDT and CDR2 FYEKMQ (reference sequence). CDR3 length: 14 amino acids. The CDR3 nucleotides read TGTGCCAGCAGCTCGGGAGACAGGGGGCACGGCTACACCTTC. Protein sequence: CASSSGDRGHGYTF.